Ten or more counts support the clone carrying this T cell receptor beta chain. Its matching antigen is unknown. Germline lookup yields CDR1 SEHNR and CDR2 FQNEAQ (reference sequence). This CDR3 comprises 14 residues. J was trimmed by 8 bases and V by 5 bases; bases with no gene match: 7. This sample was taken from a study of T-cell reconstitution after alpha-beta-depleted transplantation in children. Unique molecular identifiers were incorporated during preparation of the TCRbeta library. TCRdb reanalysed the PCR reads using MiXCR and keeps one entry per CDR3 protein. The sample includes around 440,000 distinct CDR3 sequences, 8% to 11% of them seen just once. Study-wide points: In some patients, recipient T cells and intrathymic progenitors surviving conditioning explained high day-60 diversity.

The sequencing here drew on PBMCs, taken before TCRalphabeta/CD19-depleted stem cell transplant. The source is a child under 10 years old with inherited bone marrow failure, due to receive a stem cell transplant. The J gene is TRBJ2-4, the V gene TRBV7-9, with 9 bases fitting TRBD1. The CDR3 DNA reads as TGTGCCAGCAGCCCGCGACAGGGGGATCACATTCAGTACTTC. Its protein is CASSPRQGDHIQYF.